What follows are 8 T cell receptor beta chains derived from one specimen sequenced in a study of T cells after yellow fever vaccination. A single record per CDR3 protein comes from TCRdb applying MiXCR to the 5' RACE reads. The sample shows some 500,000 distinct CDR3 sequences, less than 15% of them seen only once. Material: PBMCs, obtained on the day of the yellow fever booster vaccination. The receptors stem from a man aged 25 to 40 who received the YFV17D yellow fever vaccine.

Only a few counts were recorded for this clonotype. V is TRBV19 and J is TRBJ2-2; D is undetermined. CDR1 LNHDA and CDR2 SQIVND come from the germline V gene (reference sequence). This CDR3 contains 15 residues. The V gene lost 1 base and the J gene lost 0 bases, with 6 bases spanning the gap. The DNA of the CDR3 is TGTGCCAGTAGTATAGGGACGGCGAACACCGGGGAGCTGTTTTTT. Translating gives CASSIGTANTGELFF.

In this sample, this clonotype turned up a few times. CDR3 DNA sequence: TGTGCCAGCAGCGTAGCTACTAGCAACGAGCAGTACTTC. Translation: CASSVATSNEQYF. The rearrangement uses TRBV9 and TRBJ2-7; weak D call: TRBD2 (6 bases). Trimming took off 0 bases at V and 5 bases at J, with 9 bases between the two ends. Germline CDR1 SGDLS, CDR2 YYNGEE. This CDR3 is 13 amino acids long.

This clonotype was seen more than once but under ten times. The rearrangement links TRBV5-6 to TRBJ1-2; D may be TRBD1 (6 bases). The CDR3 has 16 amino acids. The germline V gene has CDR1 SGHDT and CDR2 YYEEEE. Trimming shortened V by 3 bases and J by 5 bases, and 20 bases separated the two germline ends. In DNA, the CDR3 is TGTGCCAGCAGCTGGATAGAGGGGACACCCGATTATGGCTACACCTTC. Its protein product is CASSWIEGTPDYGYTF.

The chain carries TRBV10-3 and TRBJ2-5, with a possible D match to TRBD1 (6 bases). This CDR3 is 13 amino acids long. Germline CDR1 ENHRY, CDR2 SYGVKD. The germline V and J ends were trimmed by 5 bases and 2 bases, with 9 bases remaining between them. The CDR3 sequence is CAISNRVQETQYF. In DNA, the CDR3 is TGTGCCATCAGTAACAGGGTACAAGAGACCCAGTACTTC.

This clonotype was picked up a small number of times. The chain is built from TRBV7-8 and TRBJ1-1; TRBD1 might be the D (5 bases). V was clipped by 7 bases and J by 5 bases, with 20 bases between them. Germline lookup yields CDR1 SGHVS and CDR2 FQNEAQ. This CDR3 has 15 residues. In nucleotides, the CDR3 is TGTGCCAGCAACCCCGGGGGGGGGTGGGAAACTGAAGCTTTCTTT. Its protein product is CASNPGGGWETEAFF.

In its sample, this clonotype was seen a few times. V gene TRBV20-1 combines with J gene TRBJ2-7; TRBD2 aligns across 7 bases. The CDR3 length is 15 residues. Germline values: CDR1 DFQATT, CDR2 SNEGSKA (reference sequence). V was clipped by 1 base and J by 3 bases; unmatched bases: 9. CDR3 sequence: CSARVFAGVFYEQYF. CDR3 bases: TGCAGTGCTAGAGTCTTCGCGGGGGTTTTCTACGAGCAGTACTTC.

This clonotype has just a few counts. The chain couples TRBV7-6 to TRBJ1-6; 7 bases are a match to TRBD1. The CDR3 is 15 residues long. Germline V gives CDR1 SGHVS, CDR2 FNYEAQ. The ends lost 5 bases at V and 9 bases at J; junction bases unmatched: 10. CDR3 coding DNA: TGTGCCAGCAGCCCCGCTGGCAGGGGGAGTTCACCCCTCCACTTT. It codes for CASSPAGRGSSPLHF.

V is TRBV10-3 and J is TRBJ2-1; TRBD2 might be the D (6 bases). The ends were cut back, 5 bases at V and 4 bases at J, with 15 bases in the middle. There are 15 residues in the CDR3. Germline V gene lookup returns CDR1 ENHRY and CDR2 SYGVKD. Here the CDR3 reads CAISLDYLQYNEQFF. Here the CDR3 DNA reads TGTGCCATCAGTCTGGACTATCTACAATACAATGAGCAGTTCTTC.